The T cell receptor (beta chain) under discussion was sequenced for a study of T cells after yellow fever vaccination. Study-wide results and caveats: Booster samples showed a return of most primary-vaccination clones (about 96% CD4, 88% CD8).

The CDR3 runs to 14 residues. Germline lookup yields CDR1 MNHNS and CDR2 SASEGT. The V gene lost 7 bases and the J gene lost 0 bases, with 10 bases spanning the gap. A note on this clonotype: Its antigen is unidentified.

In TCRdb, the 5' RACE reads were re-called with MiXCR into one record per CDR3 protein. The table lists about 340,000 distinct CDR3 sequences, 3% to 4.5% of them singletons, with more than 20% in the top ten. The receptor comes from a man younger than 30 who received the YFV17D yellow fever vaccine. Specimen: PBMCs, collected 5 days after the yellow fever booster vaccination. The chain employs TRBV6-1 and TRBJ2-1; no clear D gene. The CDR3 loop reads CASISGSSYNEQFF. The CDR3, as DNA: TGTGCCAGCATCAGTGGATCCTCCTACAATGAGCAGTTCTTC.